This T cell receptor beta chain was profiled in a study of blood T cell repertoires in COVID-19. About the study: Material from acute and convalescent COVID-19 was sourced from the United States, Italy and Spain.

How the authors handled the data: Estimates of nucleated cell counts were drawn from the amplification of reference gene primers. The table came from immunoSEQ multiplex PCR; TCRdb's copy has only in-frame clones and leaves some out. D and trimming were read from the DNA, whereas the V and J calls and clone size are those reported in that table. The data hold approximately 15,000 clones, with approximately 84% observed a single time. The germline V gene encodes CDR1 MNHEY and CDR2 SMNVEV (reference sequence). The J segment lost 1 base and the V segment lost 2 bases, leaving 5 bases of the junction unmatched. CDR3 size: 17 residues.

Sequences were obtained from peripheral blood. The chain carries TRBV27 and TRBJ2-6, with 7 bases identical to TRBD1. The sequence came from a human donor in a cohort sampled during active COVID-19. The chain's CDR3 is CASSLQTGQSGANVLTF. The CDR3 coding sequence is TGTGCCAGCAGTTTACAGACAGGGCAATCTGGGGCCAACGTCCTGACTTTC.